The clone carrying this T cell receptor (beta chain) has only one observation. A multiplex PCR was run with 60 Vbeta primers and 13 Jbeta primers. Sequencing used immunoSEQ multiplex PCR; TCRdb keeps in-frame clones, though not all of them. The table records around 78,000 clones, roughly 80% of them present only once. This sample was included in a study of cytomegalovirus exposure and HLA in healthy donors. Germline V gives CDR1 SGDLS, CDR2 YYNGEE. Trimming cost V 5 bases and J 4 bases; bases outside gene matches: 14. This CDR3 region has 16 residues. The sample was PBMCs. The clonotype originates from a woman in her forties or fifties in good health and CMV-seronegative. The chain uses TRBV9 and TRBJ2-5; 7 bases are a match to TRBD1. CDR3 DNA: TGTGCCAGCAGTGCCTCTAGGGACAGTGTAGGAGAGACCCAGTACTTC. Its translation: CASSASRDSVGETQYF.